These 5 T cell receptor beta chains originate from one sample sequenced in a study of cytomegalovirus exposure and HLA in healthy donors. Vbeta (60) and Jbeta (13) primers were used in the PCR. The protocol was immunoSEQ multiplex PCR, while the TCRdb copy is restricted to in-frame clones and leaves out a portion. The table includes about 140,000 clones, roughly 80% detected once. Sequencing was done on a sample of PBMCs. These receptors came from a female donor in good health and CMV-seronegative.

The CDR3 reads CASSPTRGNYGYTF. DNA of the CDR3: TGCGCCAGCAGCCCGACGAGAGGTAATTATGGCTACACCTTC. The rearrangement links TRBV5-1 to TRBJ1-2; D remains ambiguous. Trimming shortened V by 4 bases and J by 5 bases, and 15 bases separated the two germline ends. CDR3 length equals 14 residues. The germline V gene has CDR1 SGHRS and CDR2 YFSETQ.

This clone was counted a few times. The same CDR3 is also encoded by other DNA sequences in this sample. The V gene is TRBV6-1, the J gene TRBJ1-5; D may be TRBD1 (6 bases). Trimming pared 4 bases from V and 4 bases from J, leaving 11 bases between. Germline V lookup: CDR1 MNHNS, CDR2 SASEGT. This CDR3 has 14 amino acids. The CDR3 is CASSGQGTNQPQHF. In DNA form, the CDR3 reads TGTGCCAGCAGTGGTCAGGGGACGAATCAGCCCCAGCATTTT.

This chain connects TRBV4-1 to TRBJ1-3; D is possibly TRBD1 (5 bases). The CDR3 length is 19 residues. Between the trimmed V and J ends, which lost 0 bases and 0 bases, there was a span of 18 bases. Germline CDR1 and CDR2: MGHRA and YSYEKL. The CDR3 DNA is TGCGCCAGCAGCCAAGATCTGTCCAGGGCTGTATTCTCTGGAAACACCATATATTTT. Its protein is CASSQDLSRAVFSGNTIYF.

This chain joins TRBV5-4 and TRBJ2-7; D is uncertain. Trimming shortened V by 1 base and J by 6 bases, and 5 bases separated the two germline ends. This CDR3 contains 11 residues. Germline V gives CDR1 SGHNT, CDR2 YYREEE (reference sequence). The CDR3 protein is CASSLSGEQYF. The CDR3 DNA reads TGTGCCAGCAGCTTGTCAGGCGAGCAGTACTTC.

In this sample, this clone turned up a few times. This sequence joins TRBV2 and TRBJ1-5, with 9 positions matching TRBD1. CDR1 and CDR2 from the germline V gene are SNHLY and FYNNEI. This CDR3 has 15 amino acids. V lost 11 bases and J lost 5; bases outside the gene matches: 13. The CDR3 loop reads CACTSGTGSHQPQHF. CDR3 in DNA: TGTGCCTGTACTTCCGGGACAGGGTCTCATCAGCCCCAGCATTTT.